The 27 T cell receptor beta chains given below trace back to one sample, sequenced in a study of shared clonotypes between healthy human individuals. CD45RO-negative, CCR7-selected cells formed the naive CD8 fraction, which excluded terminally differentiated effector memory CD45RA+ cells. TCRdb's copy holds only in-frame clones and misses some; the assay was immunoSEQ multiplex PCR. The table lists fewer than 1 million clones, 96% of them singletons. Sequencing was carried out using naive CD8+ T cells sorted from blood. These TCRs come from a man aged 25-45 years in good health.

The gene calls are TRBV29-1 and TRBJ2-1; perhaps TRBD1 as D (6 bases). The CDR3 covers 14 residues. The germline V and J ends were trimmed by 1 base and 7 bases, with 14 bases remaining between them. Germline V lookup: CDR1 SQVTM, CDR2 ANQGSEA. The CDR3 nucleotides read TGCAGCGTTGAAGGCGATGGACAGTTAAATGAGCAGTTCTTC. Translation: CSVEGDGQLNEQFF.

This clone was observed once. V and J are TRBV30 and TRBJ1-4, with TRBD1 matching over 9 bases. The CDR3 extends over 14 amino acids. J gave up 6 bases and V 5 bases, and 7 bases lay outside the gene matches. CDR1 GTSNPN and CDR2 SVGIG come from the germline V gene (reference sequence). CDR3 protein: CAWGTGIGDEKLFF. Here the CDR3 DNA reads TGTGCCTGGGGGACAGGGATTGGCGATGAAAAACTGTTTTTT. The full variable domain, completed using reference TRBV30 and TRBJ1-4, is SQTIHQWPATLVQPVGSPLSLECTVEGTSNPNLYWYRQAAGRGLQLLFYSVGIGQISSEVPQNLSASRPQDRQFILSSKKLLLSDSGFYLCAWGTGIGDEKLFFGSGTQLSVL.

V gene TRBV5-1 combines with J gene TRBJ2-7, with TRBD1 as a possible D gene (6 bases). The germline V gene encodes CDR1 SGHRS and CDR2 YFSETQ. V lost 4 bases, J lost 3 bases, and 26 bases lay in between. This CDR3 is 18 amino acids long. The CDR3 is CASSPELGQRAWVYEQYF. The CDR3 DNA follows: TGCGCCAGCAGCCCGGAACTTGGACAGAGAGCCTGGGTCTACGAGCAGTACTTC. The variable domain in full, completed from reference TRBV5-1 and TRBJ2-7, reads KAGVTQTPRYLIKTRGQQVTLSCSPISGHRSVSWYQQTPGQGLQFLFEYFSETQRNKGNFPGRFSGRQFSNSRSEMNVSTLELGDSALYLCASSPELGQRAWVYEQYFGPGTRLTVT.

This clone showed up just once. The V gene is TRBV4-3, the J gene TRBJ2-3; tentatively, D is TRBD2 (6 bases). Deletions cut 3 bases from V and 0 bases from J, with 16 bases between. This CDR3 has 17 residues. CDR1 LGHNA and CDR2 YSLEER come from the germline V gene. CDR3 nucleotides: TGCGCCAGCAGCCAGCTCTCGGGAGCTCTAAGCACAGATACGCAGTATTTT. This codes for CASSQLSGALSTDTQYF.

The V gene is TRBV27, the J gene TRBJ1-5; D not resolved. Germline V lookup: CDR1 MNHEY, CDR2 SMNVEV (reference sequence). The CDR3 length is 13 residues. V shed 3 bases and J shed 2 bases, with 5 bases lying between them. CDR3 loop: CASSFEGNQPQHF. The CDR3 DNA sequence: TGTGCCAGCAGTTTTGAGGGCAATCAGCCCCAGCATTTT.

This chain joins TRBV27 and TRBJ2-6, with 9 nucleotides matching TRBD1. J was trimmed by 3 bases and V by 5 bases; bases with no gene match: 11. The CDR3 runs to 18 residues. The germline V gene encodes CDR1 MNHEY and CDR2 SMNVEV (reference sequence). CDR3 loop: CASSPWGQGAIGANVLTF. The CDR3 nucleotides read TGTGCCAGCAGTCCATGGGGACAGGGCGCAATTGGGGCCAACGTCCTGACTTTC.

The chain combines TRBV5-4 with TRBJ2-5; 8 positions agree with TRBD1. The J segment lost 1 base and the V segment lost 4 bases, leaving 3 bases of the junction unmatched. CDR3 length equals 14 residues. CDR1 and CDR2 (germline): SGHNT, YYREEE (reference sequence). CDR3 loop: CASSRDRGQETQYF. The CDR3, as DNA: TGTGCCAGCAGCCGTGACAGGGGCCAAGAGACCCAGTACTTC. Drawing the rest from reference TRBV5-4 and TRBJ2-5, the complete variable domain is ETGVTQSPTHLIKTRGQQVTLRCSSQSGHNTVSWYQQALGQGPQFIFQYYREEENGRGNFPPRFSGLQFPNYSSELNVNALELDDSALYLCASSRDRGQETQYFGPGTRLLVL.

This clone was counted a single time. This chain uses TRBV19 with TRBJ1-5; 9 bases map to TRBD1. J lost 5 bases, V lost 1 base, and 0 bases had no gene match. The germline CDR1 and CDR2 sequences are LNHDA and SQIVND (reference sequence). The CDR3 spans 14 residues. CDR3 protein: CASSIGDRDQPQHF. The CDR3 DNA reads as TGTGCCAGTAGTATAGGGGACAGGGATCAGCCCCAGCATTTT.

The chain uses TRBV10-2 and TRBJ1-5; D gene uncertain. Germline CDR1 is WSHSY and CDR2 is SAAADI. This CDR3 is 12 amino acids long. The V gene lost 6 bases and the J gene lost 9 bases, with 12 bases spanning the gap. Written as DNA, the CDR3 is TGCGCCAGCAGCCTTTCTTCTCCGCCCCAGCATTTT. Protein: CASSLSSPPQHF.

CDR3 amino acids: CASSLTDYNEQFF. CDR3 coding DNA: TGTGCCAGCAGCTTGACCGACTACAATGAGCAGTTCTTC. The rearrangement uses TRBV5-4 and TRBJ2-1; D ambiguous. V dropped 1 base and J dropped 3 bases, with 5 bases sitting between them. This CDR3 comprises 13 residues. CDR1 is SGHNT, CDR2 YYREEE, per germline (reference sequence).

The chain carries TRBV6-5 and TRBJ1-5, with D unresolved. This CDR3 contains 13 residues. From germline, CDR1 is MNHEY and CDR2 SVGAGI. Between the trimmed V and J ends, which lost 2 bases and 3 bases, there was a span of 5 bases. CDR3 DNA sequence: TGTGCCAGCAGTTACGCTGACAATCAGCCCCAGCATTTT. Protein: CASSYADNQPQHF.

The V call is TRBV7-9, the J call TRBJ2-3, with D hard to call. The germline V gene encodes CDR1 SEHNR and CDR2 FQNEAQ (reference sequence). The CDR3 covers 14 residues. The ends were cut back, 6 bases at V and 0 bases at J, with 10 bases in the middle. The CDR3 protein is CASSPGPSTDTQYF. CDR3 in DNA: TGTGCCAGCAGTCCGGGCCCCAGCACAGATACGCAGTATTTT.

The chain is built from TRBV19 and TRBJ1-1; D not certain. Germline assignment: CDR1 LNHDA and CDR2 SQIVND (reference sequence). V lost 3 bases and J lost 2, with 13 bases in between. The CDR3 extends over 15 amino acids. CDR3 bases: TGTGCCAGTAGTATCCTCTGGGAAGCCAACACTGAAGCTTTCTTT. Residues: CASSILWEANTEAFF.

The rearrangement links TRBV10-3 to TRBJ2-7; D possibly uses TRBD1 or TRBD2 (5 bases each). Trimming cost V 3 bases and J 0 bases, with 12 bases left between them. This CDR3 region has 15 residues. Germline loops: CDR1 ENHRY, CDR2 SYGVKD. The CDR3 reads CAISDPGTNSYEQYF. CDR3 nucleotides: TGTGCCATCAGTGACCCCGGGACGAACTCCTACGAGCAGTACTTC.

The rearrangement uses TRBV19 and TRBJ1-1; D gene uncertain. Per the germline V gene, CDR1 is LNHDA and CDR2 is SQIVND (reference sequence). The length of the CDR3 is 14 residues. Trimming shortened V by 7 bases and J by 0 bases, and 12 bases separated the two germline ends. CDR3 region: CASMEQFMNTEAFF. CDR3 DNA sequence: TGTGCCAGTATGGAGCAATTCATGAACACTGAAGCTTTCTTT.

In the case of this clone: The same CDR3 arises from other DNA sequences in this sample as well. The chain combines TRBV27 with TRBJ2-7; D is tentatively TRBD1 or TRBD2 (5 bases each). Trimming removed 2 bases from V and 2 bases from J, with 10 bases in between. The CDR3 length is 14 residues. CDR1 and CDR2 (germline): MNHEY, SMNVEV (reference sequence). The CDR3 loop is CASSLGGRPYEQYF. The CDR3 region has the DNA TGTGCCAGCAGTTTAGGGGGAAGGCCCTACGAGCAGTACTTC.

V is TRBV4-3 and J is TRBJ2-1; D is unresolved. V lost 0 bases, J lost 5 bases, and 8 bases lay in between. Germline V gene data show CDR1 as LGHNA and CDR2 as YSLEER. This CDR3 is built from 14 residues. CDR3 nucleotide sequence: TGCGCCAGCAGCCAAGATACTACAGACAATGAGCAGTTCTTC. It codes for CASSQDTTDNEQFF.

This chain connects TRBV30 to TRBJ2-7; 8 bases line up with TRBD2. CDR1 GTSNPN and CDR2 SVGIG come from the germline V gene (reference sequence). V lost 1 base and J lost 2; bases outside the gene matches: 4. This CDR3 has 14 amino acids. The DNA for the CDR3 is TGTGCCTGGAGTGACTTAGCGGGACCCTACGAGCAGTACTTC. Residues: CAWSDLAGPYEQYF.

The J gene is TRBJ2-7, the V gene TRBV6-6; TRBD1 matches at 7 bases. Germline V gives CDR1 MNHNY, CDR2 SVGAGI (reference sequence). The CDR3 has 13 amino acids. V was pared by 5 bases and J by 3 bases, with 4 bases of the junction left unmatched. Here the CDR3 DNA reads TGTGCCAGCAGTCTCCGGACAGGCTACGAGCAGTACTTC. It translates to CASSLRTGYEQYF.

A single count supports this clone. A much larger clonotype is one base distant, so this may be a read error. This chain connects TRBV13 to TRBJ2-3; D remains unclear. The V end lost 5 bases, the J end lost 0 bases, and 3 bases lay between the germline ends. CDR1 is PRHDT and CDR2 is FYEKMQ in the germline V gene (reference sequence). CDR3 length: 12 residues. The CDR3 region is CASSLSTDTQYF. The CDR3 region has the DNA TGTGCCAGCAGCCTGAGCACAGATACGCAGTATTTT.

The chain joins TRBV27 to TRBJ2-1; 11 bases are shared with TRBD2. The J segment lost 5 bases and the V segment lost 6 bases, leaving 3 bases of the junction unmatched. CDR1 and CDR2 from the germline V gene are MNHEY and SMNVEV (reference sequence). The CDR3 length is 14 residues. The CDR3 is CASRGTSGHNEQFF. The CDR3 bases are TGTGCCAGCAGGGGGACTAGCGGTCACAATGAGCAGTTCTTC.

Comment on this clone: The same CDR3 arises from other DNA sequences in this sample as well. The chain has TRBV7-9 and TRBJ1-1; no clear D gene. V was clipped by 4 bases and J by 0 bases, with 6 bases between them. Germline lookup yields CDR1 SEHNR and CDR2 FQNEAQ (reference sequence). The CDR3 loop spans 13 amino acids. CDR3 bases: TGTGCCAGCAGCTCCAACTTGAACACTGAAGCTTTCTTT. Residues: CASSSNLNTEAFF.

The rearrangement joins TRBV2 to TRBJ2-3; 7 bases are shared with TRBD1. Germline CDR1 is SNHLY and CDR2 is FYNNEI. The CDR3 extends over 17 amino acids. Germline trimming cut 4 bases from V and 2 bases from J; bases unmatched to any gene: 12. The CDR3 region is CASSAYGTVGDTDTQYF. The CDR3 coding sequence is TGTGCCAGCAGTGCCTACGGGACAGTTGGGGACACAGATACGCAGTATTTT.

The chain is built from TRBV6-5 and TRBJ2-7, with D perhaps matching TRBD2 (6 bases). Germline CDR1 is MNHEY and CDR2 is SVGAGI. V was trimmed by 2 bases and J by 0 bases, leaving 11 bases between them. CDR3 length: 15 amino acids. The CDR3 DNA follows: TGTGCCAGCAGTTACGGGGGAGGCTACTCCTACGAGCAGTACTTC. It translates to CASSYGGGYSYEQYF.

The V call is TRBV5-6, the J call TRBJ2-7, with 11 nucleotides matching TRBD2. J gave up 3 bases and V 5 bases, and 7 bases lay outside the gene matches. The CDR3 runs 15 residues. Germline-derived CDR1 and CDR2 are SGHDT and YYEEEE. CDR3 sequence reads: CASRSGLAEFYEQYF. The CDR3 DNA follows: TGTGCCAGCAGATCGGGACTAGCGGAGTTCTACGAGCAGTACTTC. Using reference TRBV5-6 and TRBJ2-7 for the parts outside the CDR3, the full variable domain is DAGVTQSPTHLIKTRGQQVTLRCSPKSGHDTVSWYQQALGQGPQFIFQYYEEEERQRGNFPDRFSGHQFPNYSSELNVNALLLGDSALYLCASRSGLAEFYEQYFGPGTRLTVT.

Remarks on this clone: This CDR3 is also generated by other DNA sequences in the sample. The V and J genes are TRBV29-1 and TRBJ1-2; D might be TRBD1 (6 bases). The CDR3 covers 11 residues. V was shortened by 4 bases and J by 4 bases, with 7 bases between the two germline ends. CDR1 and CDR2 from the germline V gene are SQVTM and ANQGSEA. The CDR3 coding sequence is TGCAGCGTTGGGACAGTCTATGGCTACACCTTC. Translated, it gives CSVGTVYGYTF.

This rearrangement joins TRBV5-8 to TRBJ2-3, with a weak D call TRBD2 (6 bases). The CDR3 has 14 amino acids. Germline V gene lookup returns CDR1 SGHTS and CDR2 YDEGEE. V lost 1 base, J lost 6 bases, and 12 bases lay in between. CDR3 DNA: TGTGCCAGCAGCTTGTATGGCGGGGATGATACGCAGTATTTT. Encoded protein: CASSLYGGDDTQYF. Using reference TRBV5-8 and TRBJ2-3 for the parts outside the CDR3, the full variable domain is EAGVTQSPTHLIKTRGQQATLRCSPISGHTSVYWYQQALGLGLQFLLWYDEGEERNRGNFPPRFSGRQFPNYSSELNVNALELEDSALYLCASSLYGGDDTQYFGPGTRLTVL.